These 16 T cell receptor beta chains share one sample of origin, sequenced in a study of blood T cell repertoires in COVID-19. Produced via immunoSEQ multiplex PCR; TCRdb's table is partial and in-frame only. The sample holds under 100,000 clones, about 80% seen once. The specimen was peripheral blood. All receptors come from a woman in her sixties or seventies with acute or convalescent COVID-19.

The V and J genes are TRBV14 and TRBJ2-3; 10 positions agree with TRBD1. The CDR3 spans 15 residues. The junction had 4 bases not matched to a gene; V was cut back by 4 bases and J by 3 bases. Germline CDR1 reads SGHDN; CDR2 reads FVKESK. The CDR3 region is CASSPGQGRTDTQYF. CDR3 sequence (DNA): TGTGCCAGCAGCCCGGGACAGGGGAGGACAGATACGCAGTATTTT.

This clone occurred once. V and J are TRBV28 and TRBJ2-5, with a possible D match to TRBD2 (6 bases). Germline CDR1 reads MDHEN; CDR2 reads SYDVKM. This CDR3 spans 11 amino acids. V lost 5 bases to trimming and J lost 9 bases, with 10 bases between them. The CDR3 nucleotides are TGTGCCAGCAGTCCTTGGGGGGCCCAGTACTTC. Its protein product is CASSPWGAQYF. Variable domain in full (rest from reference TRBV28 and TRBJ2-5): DVKVTQSSRYLVKRTGEKVFLECVQDMDHENMFWYRQDPGLGLRLIYFSYDVKMKEKGDIPEGYSVSREKKERFSLILESASTNQTSMYLCASSPWGAQYFGPGTRLLVL.

The chain uses TRBV12-5 and TRBJ2-2; 8 bases match TRBD1. The CDR3 extends over 13 amino acids. After removal of 5 bases from V and 6 bases from J, the junction contained 2 bases not matched to a gene. Germline V lookup: CDR1 LGHNT, CDR2 FRNRAP. The CDR3 region is CASGLTGAGELFF. The CDR3 DNA sequence: TGTGCTAGTGGTCTGACAGGGGCCGGGGAGCTGTTTTTT.

V usage is TRBV4-1 and J usage is TRBJ1-6; D might be TRBD1 (6 bases). Looked up from germline, CDR1 is MGHRA and CDR2 is YSYEKL. The V end lost 3 bases, the J end lost 7 bases, and 19 bases lay between the germline ends. This CDR3 comprises 17 residues. In DNA form, the CDR3 reads TGCGCCAGCAGCCAGCCGACTCGGACAGAAGACAATTCACCCCTCCACTTT. Translating it yields CASSQPTRTEDNSPLHF.

The chain joins TRBV11-2 to TRBJ2-2; tentative D call: TRBD1 (6 bases). V dropped 8 bases and J dropped 0 bases, with 13 bases sitting between them. The CDR3 length is 15 residues. From germline, CDR1 is SGHAT and CDR2 FQNNGV. CDR3 protein: CASGEQGSNTGELFF. CDR3 sequence (DNA): TGTGCCAGCGGTGAACAGGGATCGAACACCGGGGAGCTGTTTTTT. Full variable domain (remainder filled in from reference TRBV11-2 and TRBJ2-2): EAGVAQSPRYKIIEKRQSVAFWCNPISGHATLYWYQQILGQGPKLLIQFQNNGVVDDSQLPKDRFSAERLKGVDSTLKIQPAKLEDSAVYLCASGEQGSNTGELFFGEGSRLTVL.

CDR3 protein: CASSRGGRNTEAFF. CDR3 sequence (DNA): TGTGCCAGCAGTAGGGGGGGGAGGAACACTGAAGCTTTCTTT. V usage is TRBV6-5 and J usage is TRBJ1-1; perhaps TRBD1 as D (6 bases). Germline V CDR1 and CDR2: MNHEY, SVGAGI. The CDR3 length is 14 residues. V dropped 5 bases and J dropped 1 base, with 11 bases sitting between them.

About this clone: Other DNA sequences within the sample encode an identical CDR3. The chain has TRBV2 and TRBJ1-1, with D tentatively TRBD1 (6 bases). V lost 4 bases and J lost 0, with 9 bases in between. The CDR3 is made up of 14 amino acids. Germline V gives CDR1 SNHLY, CDR2 FYNNEI. The CDR3 coding sequence is TGTGCCAGCAGTGGTCAGGGGTTGAACACTGAAGCTTTCTTT. Translated, it gives CASSGQGLNTEAFF.

V is TRBV6-5 and J is TRBJ2-5; D might be TRBD2 (5 bases). The V end lost 7 bases, the J end lost 1 base, and 13 bases lay between the germline ends. Germline V gives CDR1 MNHEY, CDR2 SVGAGI. The CDR3 has 14 residues. The CDR3 spells CASKAAFPQETQYF. The CDR3 DNA reads TGTGCCAGCAAAGCGGCCTTCCCCCAAGAGACCCAGTACTTC.

CDR3: CASSLGMGSGELFF. The DNA of the CDR3 is TGTGCCAGCAGCTTAGGCATGGGGAGCGGGGAGCTGTTTTTT. The chain couples TRBV11-2 to TRBJ2-2; tentative D call: TRBD2 (5 bases). This CDR3 is built from 14 residues. V dropped 1 base and J dropped 7 bases, with 10 bases sitting between them. Germline V CDR1 and CDR2: SGHAT, FQNNGV.

The chain links TRBV15 to TRBJ2-1; TRBD1 matches at 10 bases. The germline V gene encodes CDR1 LNHNV and CDR2 YYDKDF (reference sequence). With 5 bases clipped from V and 3 bases from J, the junction kept 7 bases outside the gene matches. This CDR3 region has 16 residues. CDR3 amino acids: CATSPKGQGYYNEQFF. CDR3 in DNA: TGTGCCACCAGCCCGAAGGGACAGGGGTACTACAATGAGCAGTTCTTC.

The J gene is TRBJ2-7, the V gene TRBV28; D is possibly TRBD2 (6 bases). Between the trimmed V and J ends, which lost 7 bases and 2 bases, there was a span of 12 bases. Germline CDR1 and CDR2: MDHEN and SYDVKM. This CDR3 is built from 13 residues. DNA for the CDR3: TGTGCCAGCATGGGGACTCCCACCTACGAGCAGTACTTC. It yields the protein CASMGTPTYEQYF.

The chain carries TRBV7-2 and TRBJ2-2; D uncertain. V lost 3 bases, J lost 1 base, and 18 bases lay in between. Germline V gene data show CDR1 as SGHTA and CDR2 as FQGNSA. The CDR3 contains 18 residues. The CDR3, as DNA: TGTGCCAGCAGCTTCACAGAGACGAGCCCCATGAACACCGGGGAGCTGTTTTTT. Its translation: CASSFTETSPMNTGELFF.

The CDR3 loop is CAWTHRLLGEKLFF. The CDR3 DNA reads as TGTGCCTGGACCCACAGGTTACTGGGGGAAAAACTGTTTTTT. J is TRBJ1-4 and V is TRBV30, with a possible D match to TRBD1 (5 bases). The germline gives CDR1 GTSNPN, CDR2 SVGIG (reference sequence). V gave up 4 bases and J gave up 8 bases, with 17 bases separating them. The CDR3 runs 14 residues.

The chain carries TRBV9 and TRBJ2-3; no definite D call. V was pared by 5 bases and J by 1 base, with 5 bases between. CDR1 and CDR2 from the germline V gene are SGDLS and YYNGEE. The CDR3 is 12 residues long. The CDR3, as DNA: TGTGCCAGCAGGGCGGGCACAGATACGCAGTATTTT. This gives the protein CASRAGTDTQYF.

This clone was observed a handful of times. This rearrangement joins TRBV7-8 to TRBJ1-1; 7 bases line up with TRBD1. V trimming: 7 bases; J trimming: 3 bases; junction bases outside the gene matches: 8. The CDR3 consists of 14 residues. The V gene's germline CDR1 is SGHVS and CDR2 FQNEAQ. The CDR3 DNA follows: TGTGCCAGCATGCTAGAGGGGGCTTACACTGAAGCTTTCTTT. Translated, it gives CASMLEGAYTEAFF. The entire variable domain, with the rest obtained from reference TRBV7-8 and TRBJ1-1, is as follows: GAGVSQSPRYKVAKRGQDVALRCDPISGHVSLFWYQQALGQGPEFLTYFQNEAQLDKSGLPSDRFFAERPEGSVSTLKIQRTQQEDSAVYLCASMLEGAYTEAFFGQGTRLTVV.

This rearrangement joins TRBV18 to TRBJ1-1; 7 bases map to TRBD1. V dropped 5 bases and J dropped 5; count of bases not matched to a gene: 8. The germline V gene encodes CDR1 KGHSH and CDR2 LQKENI. The CDR3 sequence is 14 residues long. The CDR3 here is CASSSTGSRTEAFF. As DNA, the CDR3 is TGTGCCAGCTCATCGACAGGGAGTAGGACTGAAGCTTTCTTT.